The clone carrying this T cell receptor beta chain was detected a few times. What it binds is not known. These data come from a study of cytomegalovirus exposure and HLA in healthy donors. Study-level points and caveats: In a later analysis, TCR association rates varied by HLA locus: DRB1 most, HLA-C fewest. Later on, a genetic analysis was performed. It linked a missense variant in DCLRE1C with V- and J-gene trimming of TCR beta. Later analysis revealed greater clonal expansion in HLA-associated TCR beta chains than in equally common others.

PCR employed 60 Vbeta and 13 Jbeta primers. Clones were sequenced by immunoSEQ multiplex PCR, and TCRdb holds only the in-frame ones, with some missing. Altogether 110,000 or so clones are present, 65% to 80% being singletons, with the ten largest covering around 5.3%. The CDR3 sequence is 16 residues long. Germline lookup yields CDR1 GTSNPN and CDR2 SVGIG (reference sequence). V dropped 6 bases and J dropped 0; count of bases not matched to a gene: 8. The V gene is TRBV30, the J gene TRBJ1-4, with 9 bases lining up with TRBD1. The sequencing sample was made of PBMCs. The TCR sequence derives from a male donor in good health and CMV-seronegative. The CDR3 DNA reads TGTGCCTGTAAGGACAGGGGACATGCAACTAATGAAAAACTGTTTTTT. As protein: CACKDRGHATNEKLFF. Full variable domain (rest looked up from reference TRBV30 and TRBJ1-4): SQTIHQWPATLVQPVGSPLSLECTVEGTSNPNLYWYRQAAGRGLQLLFYSVGIGQISSEVPQNLSASRPQDRQFILSSKKLLLSDSGFYLCACKDRGHATNEKLFFGSGTQLSVL.